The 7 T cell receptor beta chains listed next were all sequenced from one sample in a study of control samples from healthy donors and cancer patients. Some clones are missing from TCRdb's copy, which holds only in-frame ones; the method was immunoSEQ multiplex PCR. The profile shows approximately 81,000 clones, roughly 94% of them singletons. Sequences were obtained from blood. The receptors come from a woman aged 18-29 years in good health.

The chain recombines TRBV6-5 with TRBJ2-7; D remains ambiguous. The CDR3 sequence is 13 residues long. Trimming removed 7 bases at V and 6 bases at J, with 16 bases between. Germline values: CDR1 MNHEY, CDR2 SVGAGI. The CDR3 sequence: CASKNSPMGEQYF. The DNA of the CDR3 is TGTGCCAGCAAAAACTCCCCCATGGGCGAGCAGTACTTC.

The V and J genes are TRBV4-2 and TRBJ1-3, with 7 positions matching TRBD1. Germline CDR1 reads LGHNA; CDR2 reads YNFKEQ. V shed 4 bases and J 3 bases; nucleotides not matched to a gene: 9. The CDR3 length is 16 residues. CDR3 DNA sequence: TGTGCCAGCAGCCCATATTTAGGGGGCCTTGGAAACACCATATATTTT. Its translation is CASSPYLGGLGNTIYF.

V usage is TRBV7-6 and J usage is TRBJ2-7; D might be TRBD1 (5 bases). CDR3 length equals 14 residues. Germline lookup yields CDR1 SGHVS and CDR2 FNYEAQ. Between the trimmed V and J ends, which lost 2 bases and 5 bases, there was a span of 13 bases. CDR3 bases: TGTGCCAGCAGCTTACAGGGTGGTTGGGACGAGCAGTACTTC. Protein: CASSLQGGWDEQYF. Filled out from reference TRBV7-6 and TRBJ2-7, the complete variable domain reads GAGVSQSPRYKVTKRGQDVALRCDPISGHVSLYWYRQALGQGPEFLTYFNYEAQQDKSGLPNDRFSAERPEGSISTLTIQRTEQRDSAMYRCASSLQGGWDEQYFGPGTRLTVT.

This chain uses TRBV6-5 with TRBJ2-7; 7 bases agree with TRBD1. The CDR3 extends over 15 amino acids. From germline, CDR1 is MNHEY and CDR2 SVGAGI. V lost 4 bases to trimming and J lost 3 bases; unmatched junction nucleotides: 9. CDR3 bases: TGTGCCAGCAGTTCCCACCGGGACAGAATCTACGAGCAGTACTTC. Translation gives CASSSHRDRIYEQYF.

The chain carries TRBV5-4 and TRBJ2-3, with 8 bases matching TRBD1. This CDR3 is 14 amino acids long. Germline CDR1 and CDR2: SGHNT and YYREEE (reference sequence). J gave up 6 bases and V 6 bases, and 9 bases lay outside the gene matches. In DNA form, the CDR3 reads TGTGCCAGCAAAAGGACAGGGCTCGGCGATACGCAGTATTTT. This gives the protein CASKRTGLGDTQYF.

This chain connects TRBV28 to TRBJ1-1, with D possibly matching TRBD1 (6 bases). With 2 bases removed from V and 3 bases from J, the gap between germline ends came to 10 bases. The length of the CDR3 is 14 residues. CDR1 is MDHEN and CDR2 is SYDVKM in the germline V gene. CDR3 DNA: TGTGCCAGCAGTTTAGGGGGGCGAGACACTGAAGCTTTCTTT. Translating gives CASSLGGRDTEAFF.

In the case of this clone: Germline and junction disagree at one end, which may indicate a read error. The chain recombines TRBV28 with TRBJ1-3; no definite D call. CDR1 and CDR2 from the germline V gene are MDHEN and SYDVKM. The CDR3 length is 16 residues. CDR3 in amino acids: CAGRIAASHSGNTIYF. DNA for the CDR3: TGTGCCGGCAGAATAGCCGCCTCACACTCTGGAAACACCATATATTTT.